This passage covers 17 T cell receptor beta chains from one sample sequenced in a study of prognosis after radiotherapy for stage I lung cancer. Two-round multiplex PCR on genomic DNA was the method by which TCR beta CDR3 was amplified. Gene-specific primers for each TRBV and TRBJ gene drove first-round PCR. MiXCR, applied by TCRdb to the multiplex PCR reads, yields one record per CDR3 protein. The table lists 25,000 to 35,000 distinct CDR3 sequences, roughly 40% of them singletons. The specimen comprised PBMCs, sampled before or after stereotactic body radiation therapy (not recorded which). Receptor source: a donor over 45 with non-small cell lung cancer.

This clonotype was seen ten or more times. V usage is TRBV3-1 and J usage is TRBJ2-1, with 10 bases aligning to TRBD2. V shed 9 bases, J shed 7 bases, and the junction held 9 bases outside the gene matches. The CDR3 runs to 14 residues. CDR1 and CDR2 from the germline V gene are LGHDT and YNNKEL (reference sequence). CDR3 DNA sequence: TGTGCCAGTAAACTGACTAGCGGGCGAAATGAGCAGTTCTTC. Protein product: CASKLTSGRNEQFF.

As for this clonotype: The junction shows a germline mismatch at one end, possibly a read error. This chain links TRBV9 with TRBJ2-7, with 8 bases aligning to TRBD1. This CDR3 is 14 amino acids long. Germline CDR1 reads SGDLS; CDR2 reads YYNGEE. The CDR3: CANSVRGGTGEQYF. In DNA, the CDR3 is TGTGCCAACAGCGTGAGGGGTGGGACAGGAGAGCAGTACTTC.

This chain joins TRBV6-1 and TRBJ1-5, with D possibly being TRBD1 (6 bases). The CDR3 contains 13 residues. Trimming removed 5 bases from V and 5 bases from J, with 10 bases in between. Looked up from germline, CDR1 is MNHNS and CDR2 is SASEGT. The CDR3 nucleotides are TGTGCCAGCAGTCCGGGACAATATCAGCCCCAGCATTTT. It specifies CASSPGQYQPQHF.

This clonotype was seen only once. This likely came from a read error, as a far larger clone is one base away. The chain recombines TRBV6-9 with TRBJ2-5; 8 bases agree with TRBD1. In germline, CDR1 is MNHGY, CDR2 SVAAGI. The CDR3 loop spans 17 amino acids. CDR3 DNA: TGTGCCGGCAGTCCGCGAACTGGGACAGGCGGGGAAGAGACCCAGTACTTC. Residues: CAGSPRTGTGGEETQYF.

Comments on this clonotype: Only one base separates this from a far larger clonotype, so it likely reflects a read error. The chain employs TRBV12-3 or TRBV12-4 and TRBJ1-2, with 12 bases fitting TRBD1. The CDR3 extends over 15 amino acids. CDR3 in amino acids: CASRRDRGPGYGFTF. CDR3 DNA sequence: TGTGCCAGCAGGAGGGACAGGGGGCCTGGCTATGGCTTCACCTTC.

This clonotype was detected many times. J is TRBJ2-2 and V is TRBV28; no clear D gene. Looked up from germline, CDR1 is MDHEN and CDR2 is SYDVKM. The CDR3 extends over 13 amino acids. The V end lost 6 bases, the J end lost 4 bases, and 9 bases lay between the germline ends. The CDR3 DNA sequence: TGTGCCAGCAGCCGCCTTAGCACCGGGGAGCTGTTTTTT. This codes for CASSRLSTGELFF. The full variable domain, with the rest looked up from reference TRBV28 and TRBJ2-2, is DVKVTQSSRYLVKRTGEKVFLECVQDMDHENMFWYRQDPGLGLRLIYFSYDVKMKEKGDIPEGYSVSREKKERFSLILESASTNQTSMYLCASSRLSTGELFFGEGSRLTVL.

At least ten counts were recorded for this clonotype. The genes are TRBV11-1 and TRBJ2-3; TRBD1 agrees at 8 bases. CDR1 is SGHAT, CDR2 FQDESV, per germline (reference sequence). CDR3 length equals 14 residues. Trimming took 5 bases from V and 4 from J; bases not matched to a gene: 5. The chain's CDR3 is CASSPGQGADTQYF. CDR3 coding DNA: TGTGCCAGCAGCCCCGGACAGGGAGCAGATACGCAGTATTTT. The full variable domain, in which reference TRBV11-1 and TRBJ2-3 provide the parts outside the CDR3, is EAEVAQSPRYKITEKSQAVAFWCDPISGHATLYWYRQILGQGPELLVQFQDESVVDDSQLPKDRFSAERLKGVDSTLKIQPAELGDSAMYLCASSPGQGADTQYFGPGTRLTVL.

This clonotype was found many times. V and J are TRBV6-1 and TRBJ1-5; D is uncertain. Trimming removed 3 bases at V and 4 bases at J, with 10 bases between. The CDR3 runs 14 residues. CDR1 is MNHNS and CDR2 is SASEGT in the germline V gene. The CDR3 nucleotides read TGTGCCAGCAGTGATGGGTCGGAAAATCAGCCCCAGCATTTT. Protein product: CASSDGSENQPQHF.

The sample holds many counts of this clonotype. The chain couples TRBV6-5 to TRBJ1-1; D is undetermined. This CDR3 is 13 amino acids long. Per germline, CDR1 MNHEY and CDR2 SVGAGI. The V end was cut by 4 bases, the J end by 6 bases, with 12 bases between. The CDR3, as DNA: TGTGCCAGCAGTTCCATCGGGCAGGCTGAAGCTTTCTTT. Translation gives CASSSIGQAEAFF.

In its sample, this clonotype was seen many times. The chain has TRBV5-5 and TRBJ1-1, with D possibly matching TRBD1 (6 bases). The CDR3 length is 13 residues. Germline CDR1 reads SGHKS; CDR2 reads YYEKEE (reference sequence). Trimming shortened V by 4 bases and J by 3 bases, and 10 bases separated the two germline ends. The CDR3: CASSGGGHTEAFF. The CDR3 DNA reads as TGTGCCAGCAGCGGAGGGGGGCACACTGAAGCTTTCTTT.

Sample share makes this clonotype medium-sized. The V and J genes are TRBV20-1 and TRBJ2-5; 8 bases align to TRBD2. This CDR3 has 12 residues. Germline values: CDR1 DFQATT, CDR2 SNEGSKA (reference sequence). The trim removed 6 bases at V and 6 bases at J, leaving 6 bases unmatched. CDR3 in DNA: TGCAGTGCGGAGCGGGAGCGAAAGACCCAGTACTTC. Its protein product is CSAERERKTQYF.

The chain uses TRBV20-1 and TRBJ2-3; D is perhaps TRBD2 (5 bases). Trimming cost V 3 bases and J 8 bases, with 24 bases left between them. The CDR3 totals 16 residues. Germline V gene data show CDR1 as DFQATT and CDR2 as SNEGSKA (reference sequence). The CDR3 sequence: CSASYAGPPQWATQYF. Here the CDR3 DNA reads TGCAGTGCTAGCTACGCGGGTCCCCCGCAGTGGGCTACGCAGTATTTT.

This chain links TRBV30 with TRBJ1-5; no clear D gene. This CDR3 is 13 amino acids long. Trimming cost V 0 bases and J 5 bases, with 8 bases left between them. In germline, CDR1 is GTSNPN, CDR2 SVGIG (reference sequence). The CDR3 loop reads CAWSVRSDQPQHF. The DNA for the CDR3 is TGTGCCTGGAGTGTGCGGAGTGATCAGCCCCAGCATTTT.

As regards this clonotype: As the CDR3 is not closed by the conserved phenylalanine or tryptophan, this likely results from a read error. The DNA is left out, because the CDR3 cannot be placed on it with certainty; the CDR3 is given as TCRdb lists it. The rearrangement joins TRBV6-1 to TRBJ1-5; TRBD1, the table's D call, lacks a check against the DNA. In germline, CDR1 is MNHNS, CDR2 SASEGT. Counting both end residues, the CDR3 totals 15 amino acids. The CDR3 region is CASSEPGQDHQPHHL.

V is TRBV5-1 and J is TRBJ2-3, with TRBD2 matching 10 bases. Germline-derived CDR1 and CDR2 are SGHRS and YFSETQ. V lost 3 bases to trimming and J lost 5 bases; unmatched junction nucleotides: 9. This CDR3 has 16 amino acids. CDR3 loop: CASSSSLAGVGDTQYF. CDR3 nucleotide sequence: TGCGCCAGCAGCTCCTCCCTAGCGGGAGTCGGAGATACGCAGTATTTT.

Points on this clonotype: The germline gene is not matched at one end of the junction; a read error may be the cause. The rearrangement links TRBV28 to TRBJ1-2; no reliable D call. The CDR3 length is 14 residues. CDR1 and CDR2 (germline): MDHEN, SYDVKM. CDR3 residues: CASILFARTNGYTF. The CDR3 coding sequence is TGTGCCAGCATTTTATTTGCCAGGACCAATGGCTACACCTTC.

As concerns this clonotype: The likely explanation is a read error, given a far larger clone one base away. V gene TRBV7-2 combines with J gene TRBJ2-3; D gene ambiguous. CDR3 size: 12 residues. Per germline, CDR1 SGHTA and CDR2 FQGNSA. CDR3 DNA: TGTGCCAACAGCCGACACGGAGATACGCAGTATTTT. Its protein is CANSRHGDTQYF.